Below, one T cell receptor beta chain is given with its context. Its antigen is unknown. This sample stems from a study of T cell responses to AZD1222 COVID-19 vaccine. CDR1 SGHVS and CDR2 FQNEAQ come from the germline V gene. V lost 5 bases and J lost 7; bases outside the gene matches: 6. CDR3 size: 14 residues. Regarding the study as a whole: A reported finding is that nearly half of spike-specific TCRs target unmutated variant regions.

Profiling relied on immunoSEQ multiplex PCR, and the TCRdb table lists in-frame clones only, not all of them. The sample records 100,000 or so clones, 86% being singletons. The J gene is TRBJ1-2, the V gene TRBV7-8; TRBD1 aligns across 11 bases. The sequence came from an adult in good health. The sequencing here drew on peripheral blood, taken on day 0 of AZD1222 vaccination. The CDR3 loop reads CASSDGQGARGYTF. DNA of the CDR3: TGTGCCAGCAGCGATGGACAGGGGGCGCGTGGCTACACCTTC.